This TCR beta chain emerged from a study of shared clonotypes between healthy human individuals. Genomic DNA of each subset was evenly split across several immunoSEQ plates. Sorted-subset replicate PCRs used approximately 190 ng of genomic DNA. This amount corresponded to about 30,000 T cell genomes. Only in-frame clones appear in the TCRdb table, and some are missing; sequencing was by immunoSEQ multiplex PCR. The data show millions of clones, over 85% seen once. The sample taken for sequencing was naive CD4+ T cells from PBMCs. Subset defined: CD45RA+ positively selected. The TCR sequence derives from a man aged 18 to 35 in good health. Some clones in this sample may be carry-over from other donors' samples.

CDR3 nucleotides: TGTGCCAGCTCACCCGGGACTAGCGTGTACGAGCAGTACTTC. Residues: CASSPGTSVYEQYF. This chain uses TRBV18 with TRBJ2-7; 10 bases fit TRBD2. In germline, CDR1 is KGHSH, CDR2 LQKENI. Losses at the gene ends were 3 bases for V and 4 bases for J; bases not matched to a gene: 3. This CDR3 spans 14 amino acids.